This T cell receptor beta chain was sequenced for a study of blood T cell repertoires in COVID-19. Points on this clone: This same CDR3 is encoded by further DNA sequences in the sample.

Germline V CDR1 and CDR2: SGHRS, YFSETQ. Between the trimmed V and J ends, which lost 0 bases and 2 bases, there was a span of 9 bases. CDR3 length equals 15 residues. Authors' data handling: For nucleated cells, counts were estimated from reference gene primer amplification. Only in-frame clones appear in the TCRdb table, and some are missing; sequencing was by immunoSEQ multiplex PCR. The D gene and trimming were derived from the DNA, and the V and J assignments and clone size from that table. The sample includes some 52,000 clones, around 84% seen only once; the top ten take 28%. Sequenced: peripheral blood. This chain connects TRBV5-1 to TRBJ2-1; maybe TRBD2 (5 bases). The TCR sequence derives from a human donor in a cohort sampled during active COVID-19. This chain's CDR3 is CASSLVAGTYNEQFF. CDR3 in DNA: TGCGCCAGCAGCTTGGTTGCGGGCACCTACAATGAGCAGTTCTTC.